Listed here are 4 T cell receptor beta chains from one sample, sequenced in a study of graft-versus-host responses after intestinal transplantation. Once graft tissue had been processed, intraepithelial and lamina propria lymphocytes were released. The method was immunoSEQ multiplex PCR; TCRdb's version includes in-frame clones alone and lacks a portion of them. The sample contains 15,000 to 20,000 clones, about 83% of which appear only once. Specimen: ileum tissue, collected roughly 600 days after intestinal transplantation. These receptors were collected from a human patient who received an intestinal transplant, so some T cells may come from the graft donor.

The chain carries TRBV18 and TRBJ2-7, with TRBD2 matching 7 bases. The V and J ends lost 3 bases and 0 bases, in that order; junction bases with no gene match: 5. The CDR3 contains 15 residues. From germline, CDR1 is KGHSH and CDR2 LQKENI. CDR3: CASSPPGLPSYEQYF. The CDR3 nucleotides read TGTGCCAGCTCACCCCCGGGACTACCCTCCTACGAGCAGTACTTC.

The V call is TRBV27, the J call TRBJ1-1, with D perhaps TRBD1 (6 bases). V was clipped by 7 bases and J by 4 bases, with 19 bases between them. Germline loops: CDR1 MNHEY, CDR2 SMNVEV (reference sequence). The CDR3 has 15 residues. CDR3 loop: CASTVAGGGGTEAFF. CDR3 DNA sequence: TGTGCCAGCACCGTTGCGGGGGGCGGAGGCACTGAAGCTTTCTTT.

The chain is built from TRBV7-9 and TRBJ1-3; D remains ambiguous. The V gene's germline CDR1 is SEHNR and CDR2 FQNEAQ (reference sequence). V lost 8 bases and J 2 bases, leaving 7 bases between the germline ends. The CDR3 is made up of 12 amino acids. CDR3 coding DNA: TGTGCCAGCTTTGGGACTGGAAACACCATATATTTT. Amino acids: CASFGTGNTIYF.

The chain employs TRBV6-1 and TRBJ1-1; unclear D gene. The germline V and J ends were trimmed by 4 bases and 1 base, with 13 bases remaining between them. This CDR3 region has 15 residues. Germline V gene data show CDR1 as MNHNS and CDR2 as SASEGT. In DNA form, the CDR3 reads TGTGCCAGCAGTGGATACGTTGGTGGGAACACTGAAGCTTTCTTT. Protein sequence: CASSGYVGGNTEAFF.